The 31 T cell receptor beta chains listed next were all sequenced from one sample in a study of coeliac disease. Only in-frame clones appear in the TCRdb table, and some are missing; sequencing was by immunoSEQ multiplex PCR. The table records about 2,500 clones, approximately 70% of them present only once. The sample consisted of lamina propria lymphocytes from the gut. The receptors originated from a woman in her 70s with celiac disease on a gluten-free diet.

This clone was observed a few times. The chain links TRBV6-5 to TRBJ2-2; 7 bases line up with TRBD2. The germline CDR1 and CDR2 sequences are MNHEY and SVGAGI. The CDR3 loop spans 16 amino acids. The V gene end was trimmed by 0 bases and the J gene end by 7 bases; junction bases not matched to a gene: 8. The CDR3 DNA is TGTGCCAGCAGTTACTCCCTGGGGGGGTATCACGGGGAGCTGTTTTTT. It encodes CASSYSLGGYHGELFF.

The chain combines TRBV5-4 with TRBJ2-1; 9 positions match TRBD2. This CDR3 is 15 amino acids long. The junction had 3 bases not matched to a gene; V was cut back by 4 bases and J by 1 base. Germline CDR1 reads SGHNT; CDR2 reads YYREEE (reference sequence). The CDR3 region has the DNA TGTGCCAGCAGCAGTAGCGGGGGTTCCTACAATGAGCAGTTCTTC. It encodes CASSSSGGSYNEQFF.

Of note for this clone: The junction and the germline gene differ at one end; a read error may be behind it. This sequence joins TRBV5-1 and TRBJ2-3; 7 nucleotides match TRBD1. The CDR3 sequence is 15 residues long. Germline V gives CDR1 SGHRS, CDR2 YFSETQ. This CDR3 is CASSPDRQGSDTQYF. The CDR3 DNA sequence: TGTGCCAGCAGCCCGGACAGACAGGGCTCAGATACGCAGTATTTT. Full variable domain (remainder filled in from reference TRBV5-1 and TRBJ2-3): KAGVTQTPRYLIKTRGQQVTLSCSPISGHRSVSWYQQTPGQGLQFLFEYFSETQRNKGNFPGRFSGRQFSNSRSEMNVSTLELGDSALYLCASSPDRQGSDTQYFGPGTRLTVL.

This clone was recorded a few times. The rearrangement joins TRBV5-4 to TRBJ1-2; 7 positions match TRBD1. Per the germline V gene, CDR1 is SGHNT and CDR2 is YYREEE (reference sequence). This CDR3 has 13 amino acids. The trim removed 0 bases at V and 8 bases at J, leaving 4 bases unmatched. The CDR3, as DNA: TGTGCCAGCAGCTTGGGCCAGACAGGGGGCTACACCTTC. Protein product: CASSLGQTGGYTF.

The chain uses TRBV28 and TRBJ1-6, with 7 bases matching TRBD1. Germline-derived CDR1 and CDR2 are MDHEN and SYDVKM. This CDR3 contains 15 residues. Unmatched junction bases numbered 4, after V lost 4 bases and J lost 4 bases. DNA for the CDR3: TGTGCCAGCAGTTCGGGACAGAATTATAATTCACCCCTCCACTTT. This sequence encodes CASSSGQNYNSPLHF.

The rearrangement links TRBV4-1 to TRBJ1-2; 8 bases line up with TRBD1. There are 16 residues in the CDR3. J gave up 4 bases and V 0 bases, and 7 bases lay outside the gene matches. From germline, CDR1 is MGHRA and CDR2 YSYEKL. The CDR3 loop reads CASSQEGTGGGYGYTF. In nucleotides, the CDR3 is TGCGCCAGCAGCCAAGAAGGGACAGGCGGTGGCTATGGCTACACCTTC.

V gene TRBV2 combines with J gene TRBJ2-3; the D gene is possibly TRBD2 (6 bases). The CDR3 spans 13 residues. Trimming removed 7 bases at V and 3 bases at J, with 11 bases between. The germline CDR1 and CDR2 sequences are SNHLY and FYNNEI. The CDR3 DNA sequence: TGTGCCAGCAAAGAGCGGGCGACAGATACGCAGTATTTT. This translates into CASKERATDTQYF.

The chain joins TRBV7-9 to TRBJ2-5; TRBD1 matches at 7 bases. V was clipped by 7 bases and J by 4 bases; unmatched bases: 6. Germline V CDR1 and CDR2: SEHNR, FQNEAQ (reference sequence). The CDR3 spans 13 residues. CDR3 region: CASKGQRGETQYF. In DNA, the CDR3 is TGTGCCAGCAAGGGACAGCGAGGAGAGACCCAGTACTTC.

V and J are TRBV4-2 and TRBJ2-1; D is ambiguous. CDR3 length equals 16 residues. The germline V gene encodes CDR1 LGHNA and CDR2 YNFKEQ. V lost 0 bases, J lost 0 bases, and 9 bases lay in between. CDR3 DNA sequence: TGTGCCAGCAGCCAAGAGTTGATTAGCTCCTACAATGAGCAGTTCTTC. As protein: CASSQELISSYNEQFF.

This clone was recorded a few times. J is TRBJ1-2 and V is TRBV2, with D tentatively TRBD1 (6 bases). Trimming stripped 7 bases from V and 8 bases from J, with 20 bases between. Germline CDR1 SNHLY, CDR2 FYNNEI. The CDR3 runs 14 residues. Here the CDR3 reads CASTPINRVGGYTF. The CDR3 DNA is TGTGCCAGCACCCCAATCAACAGGGTTGGCGGCTACACCTTC.

The chain has TRBV6-1 and TRBJ2-7, with D unresolved. The CDR3 sequence is 11 residues long. Trimming took off 4 bases at V and 3 bases at J, with 4 bases between the two ends. Germline lookup yields CDR1 MNHNS and CDR2 SASEGT. CDR3 coding DNA: TGTGCCAGCAGTGTAAACTACGAGCAGTACTTC. Protein product: CASSVNYEQYF.

This clone appeared a single time. The DNA of the CDR3 is TGTGCCTGGAGCTACGGGGAGAGACCCCAGCATTTT. Protein: CAWSYGERPQHF. The chain uses TRBV30 and TRBJ1-5; D is ambiguous. V lost 3 bases and J 10 bases, leaving 13 bases between the germline ends. This CDR3 has 12 residues. Germline values: CDR1 GTSNPN, CDR2 SVGIG (reference sequence).

The V call is TRBV5-1, the J call TRBJ1-2, with a tentative D call TRBD1 (6 bases). Trimming took off 4 bases at V and 4 bases at J, with 8 bases between the two ends. This CDR3 comprises 12 residues. CDR1 SGHRS and CDR2 YFSETQ come from the germline V gene. The CDR3 here is CASSPDSYGYTF. DNA of the CDR3: TGCGCCAGCAGCCCGGACAGCTATGGCTACACCTTC.

This clone was detected a few times. The rearrangement joins TRBV7-2 to TRBJ1-4; D call uncertain. V was trimmed by 3 bases and J by 5 bases, leaving 7 bases between them. This CDR3 comprises 13 residues. Looked up from germline, CDR1 is SGHTA and CDR2 is FQGNSA. Written as DNA, the CDR3 is TGTGCCAGCAGCTTCCGTGCGAATGAAAAACTGTTTTTT. Residues: CASSFRANEKLFF.

The chain recombines TRBV5-6 with TRBJ2-6; D is ambiguous. Per the germline V gene, CDR1 is SGHDT and CDR2 is YYEEEE. Trimming took 4 bases from V and 0 from J, leaving 8 bases between them. The CDR3 is made up of 15 amino acids. The CDR3 DNA is TGTGCCAGCAGCCCCCTGAGCTCTGGGGCCAACGTCCTGACTTTC. Translation: CASSPLSSGANVLTF.

This clone ranks as large. V and J are TRBV27 and TRBJ2-7; TRBD2 matches at 9 bases. V lost 0 bases and J lost 4; bases outside the gene matches: 4. The germline gives CDR1 MNHEY, CDR2 SMNVEV (reference sequence). The CDR3 sequence is 15 residues long. The CDR3 sequence is CASSLSLAGIYEQYF. Here the CDR3 DNA reads TGTGCCAGCAGTTTATCGCTAGCGGGGATTTACGAGCAGTACTTC.

V gene TRBV7-9 combines with J gene TRBJ1-1; weak D call: TRBD1 (5 bases). CDR3 length: 15 residues. Between the trimmed V and J ends, which lost 7 bases and 1 base, there was a span of 16 bases. Germline V gives CDR1 SEHNR, CDR2 FQNEAQ (reference sequence). CDR3 in amino acids: CASNPAGARNTEAFF. For the CDR3, the DNA is TGTGCCAGCAACCCTGCTGGGGCCCGGAACACTGAAGCTTTCTTT.

This clone was found a few times. The chain joins TRBV4-1 to TRBJ2-5; TRBD2 agrees at 7 bases. The CDR3 contains 15 residues. Unmatched junction bases numbered 4, after V lost 0 bases and J lost 3 bases. The V gene's germline CDR1 is MGHRA and CDR2 YSYEKL. The CDR3 DNA reads as TGCGCCAGCAGCCAAGATCCGGGGAGGGAAGAGACCCAGTACTTC. Translating gives CASSQDPGREETQYF.

The V gene is TRBV4-2, the J gene TRBJ1-4, with D possibly TRBD1 on 6 matching bases. This CDR3 is built from 16 residues. Germline CDR1 and CDR2: LGHNA and YNFKEQ. V was clipped by 4 bases and J by 8 bases, with 20 bases between them. CDR3 residues: CASSRSGGRASEKLFF. CDR3 bases: TGTGCCAGCAGCCGCTCCGGGGGGCGGGCCAGCGAAAAACTGTTTTTT.

This clone has just one count. Here the CDR3 DNA reads TGTGCCAGCAGCCCGTCCGGACAGGGAAAGGCCACCATATATTTT. Protein sequence: CASSPSGQGKATIYF. The V and J genes are TRBV9 and TRBJ1-3, with 8 bases identical to TRBD1. CDR1 SGDLS and CDR2 YYNGEE come from the germline V gene. V lost 4 bases to trimming and J lost 9 bases; unmatched junction nucleotides: 12. The CDR3 is 15 residues long.

The chain links TRBV4-1 to TRBJ2-3; D is unclear. The CDR3 length is 15 residues. In germline, CDR1 is MGHRA, CDR2 YSYEKL. The V and J ends lost 3 bases and 2 bases respectively, with 12 bases between them. The CDR3 region is CASSQESAITDTQYF. The DNA of the CDR3 is TGCGCCAGCAGCCAGGAGAGCGCTATCACAGATACGCAGTATTTT.

This clone is categorized as large. This chain links TRBV7-4 with TRBJ2-5; 8 bases map to TRBD2. This CDR3 contains 13 residues. V lost 5 bases, J lost 4 bases, and 3 bases stayed unmatched. Germline V gene lookup returns CDR1 SGHVT and CDR2 SQSDAQ. In DNA, the CDR3 is TGTGCCAGCAGCCCGGGAGGGGGAGAGACCCAGTACTTC. Protein: CASSPGGGETQYF.

Regarding this clone: Relative to the germline gene, one junction end is altered; a read error may explain this. The chain couples TRBV5-1 to TRBJ2-1, with 9 bases aligning to TRBD2. The germline CDR1 and CDR2 sequences are SGHRS and YFSETQ. The CDR3 loop spans 19 amino acids. The CDR3 protein is CASSLKRPGGTSSYNEQFF. The CDR3 DNA sequence: TGTGCCAGCAGCTTAAAAAGGCCCGGCGGGACTAGCAGCTACAATGAGCAGTTCTTC.

A few counts support this clone. The chain links TRBV18 to TRBJ1-2; a weak D match, TRBD1 (5 bases). Germline values: CDR1 KGHSH, CDR2 LQKENI. The CDR3 is 15 amino acids. The V gene lost 8 bases and the J gene lost 8 bases, with 24 bases spanning the gap. CDR3 protein: CASKETGVELAGYTF. CDR3 bases: TGTGCCAGCAAAGAGACGGGGGTGGAGTTGGCCGGCTACACCTTC.

The gene calls are TRBV11-3 and TRBJ2-7; tentatively, D is TRBD1 (5 bases). This CDR3 has 13 amino acids. Trimming removed 2 bases at V and 6 bases at J, with 11 bases between. The germline CDR1 and CDR2 sequences are SGHNT and YENEEA. CDR3 amino acids: CASSLLVGAEQYV. The CDR3 region has the DNA TGTGCCAGCAGCTTATTGGTAGGGGCCGAGCAGTACGTC.

Concerning this clone: Other DNA variants within this sample encode the same CDR3. The chain is built from TRBV5-6 and TRBJ2-1; tentative D call: TRBD2 (5 bases). Trimming left V 1 base short and J 4 bases short, with 6 bases between. This CDR3 has 13 amino acids. Germline-derived CDR1 and CDR2 are SGHDT and YYEEEE. The CDR3 DNA reads as TGTGCCAGCAGCTTGAGGACTTACAATGAGCAGTTCTTC. This gives the protein CASSLRTYNEQFF.

For this clone: The junction does not match germline at one end; this may be a read error. V gene TRBV5-1 combines with J gene TRBJ2-3; D possibly corresponds to TRBD2 (6 bases). The germline gives CDR1 SGHRS, CDR2 YFSETQ. CDR3 length: 15 residues. The CDR3 DNA sequence: TGTGCCAGCAGCTTGGAAGTAGCGGGCACAGATACGCAGTATTTT. Translated, it gives CASSLEVAGTDTQYF.

This chain joins TRBV6-1 and TRBJ1-2; 10 bases are shared with TRBD1. From germline, CDR1 is MNHNS and CDR2 SASEGT. This CDR3 is built from 13 residues. The V gene end was trimmed by 8 bases and the J gene end by 4 bases; junction bases not matched to a gene: 4. CDR3 DNA: TGTGCCAGCCGACAGGGGGCCTCCTATGGCTACACCTTC. This gives the protein CASRQGASYGYTF.

The rearrangement joins TRBV5-1 to TRBJ2-3; D unresolved. The length of the CDR3 is 14 residues. Trimming stripped 1 base from V and 0 bases from J, with 6 bases between. CDR1 SGHRS and CDR2 YFSETQ come from the germline V gene. CDR3 DNA: TGCGCCAGCAGCTTGTTTACAAGCACAGATACGCAGTATTTT. This codes for CASSLFTSTDTQYF.

This clone was seen more than once but under ten times. This chain joins TRBV2 and TRBJ2-5, with TRBD2 identical over 7 bases. The V gene's germline CDR1 is SNHLY and CDR2 FYNNEI. Trimming removed 10 bases from V and 2 bases from J; junction bases left unmatched: 13. The CDR3 sequence is 15 residues long. CDR3: CAIPSWASGQETQYF. CDR3 DNA sequence: TGTGCCATCCCTTCCTGGGCTAGCGGACAAGAGACCCAGTACTTC.

This CDR3 reads CASSERAGADTQYF. In nucleotides, the CDR3 is TGTGCCAGCAGTGAAAGGGCGGGGGCAGATACGCAGTATTTT. The chain recombines TRBV6-1 with TRBJ2-3; 7 nucleotides line up with TRBD2. V trimming: 2 bases; J trimming: 4 bases; junction bases outside the gene matches: 3. Looked up from germline, CDR1 is MNHNS and CDR2 is SASEGT. This CDR3 is 14 amino acids long.